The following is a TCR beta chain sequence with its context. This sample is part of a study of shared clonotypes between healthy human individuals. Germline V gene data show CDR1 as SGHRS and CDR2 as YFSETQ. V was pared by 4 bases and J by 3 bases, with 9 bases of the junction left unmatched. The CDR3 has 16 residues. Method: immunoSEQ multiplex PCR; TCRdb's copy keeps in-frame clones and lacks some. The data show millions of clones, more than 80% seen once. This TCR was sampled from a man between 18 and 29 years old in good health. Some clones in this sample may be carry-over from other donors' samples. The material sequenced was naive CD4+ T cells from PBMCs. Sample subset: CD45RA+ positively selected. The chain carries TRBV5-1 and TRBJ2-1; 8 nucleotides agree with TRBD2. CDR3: CASSRRPAGVYNEQFF. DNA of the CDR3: TGCGCCAGCAGCCGTCGGCCAGCGGGAGTCTACAATGAGCAGTTCTTC.